Included here is one T cell receptor beta chain sequence, with context. Trimming removed 7 bases from V and 2 bases from J; junction bases left unmatched: 12. The germline CDR1 and CDR2 sequences are LGHDT and YNNKEL (reference sequence). This CDR3 region has 17 residues. Survey-level TCR beta sequencing used the immunoSEQ assay. Method: immunoSEQ multiplex PCR; TCRdb's copy keeps in-frame clones and lacks some. The sample holds about 50,000 clones, over 90% seen once. The chain joins TRBV3-1 (or the pseudogene TRBV3-2) to TRBJ2-1, with 9 bases aligning to TRBD2. The receptor was isolated from a man aged 35 to 55 with rheumatoid arthritis. Sequencing was done on a sample of PBMCs. CDR3 DNA sequence: TGTGCCAGCACCCCACGGGGGGCGGGAGGGCCCTACAATGAGCAGTTCTTC. This translates into CASTPRGAGGPYNEQFF.